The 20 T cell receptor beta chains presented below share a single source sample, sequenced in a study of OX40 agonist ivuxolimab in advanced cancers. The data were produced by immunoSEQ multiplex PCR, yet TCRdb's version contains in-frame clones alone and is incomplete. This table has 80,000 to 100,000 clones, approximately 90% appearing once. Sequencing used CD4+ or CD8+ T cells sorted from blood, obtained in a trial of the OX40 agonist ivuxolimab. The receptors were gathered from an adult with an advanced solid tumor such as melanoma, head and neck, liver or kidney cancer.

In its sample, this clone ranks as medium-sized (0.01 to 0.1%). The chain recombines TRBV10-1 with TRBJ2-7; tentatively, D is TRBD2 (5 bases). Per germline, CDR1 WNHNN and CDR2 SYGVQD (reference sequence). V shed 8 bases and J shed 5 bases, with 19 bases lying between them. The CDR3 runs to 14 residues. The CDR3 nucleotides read TGCGCCAGCCCGTACGGTAGGACTCCTGACGAGCAGTACGTC. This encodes CASPYGRTPDEQYV.

CDR3 sequence (DNA): TGTGCCAGCAGCCCAGGGGAAGCGGGTATCCACAATGAGCAGTTCTTC. Translation: CASSPGEAGIHNEQFF. The V call is TRBV11-3, the J call TRBJ2-1; D may be TRBD1 or TRBD2 (6 bases each). The CDR3 contains 16 residues. The germline gives CDR1 SGHNT, CDR2 YENEEA. The V end lost 5 bases, the J end lost 5 bases, and 19 bases lay between the germline ends.

The CDR3 spells CASSPPKGGGPGETQYF. For the CDR3, the DNA is TGTGCCAGCAGCCCCCCTAAGGGGGGAGGGCCGGGAGAGACCCAGTACTTC. The chain employs TRBV7-9 and TRBJ2-5; D might be TRBD2 (7 bases). The germline V gene encodes CDR1 SEHNR and CDR2 FQNEAQ (reference sequence). There are 17 residues in the CDR3. Trimming took 5 bases from V and 4 from J, leaving 23 bases between them. The variable domain in full, completed from reference TRBV7-9 and TRBJ2-5, reads DTGVSQNPRHKITKRGQNVTFRCDPISEHNRLYWYRQTLGQGPEFLTYFQNEAQLEKSRLLSDRFSAERPKGSFSTLEIQRTEQGDSAMYLCASSPPKGGGPGETQYFGPGTRLLVL.

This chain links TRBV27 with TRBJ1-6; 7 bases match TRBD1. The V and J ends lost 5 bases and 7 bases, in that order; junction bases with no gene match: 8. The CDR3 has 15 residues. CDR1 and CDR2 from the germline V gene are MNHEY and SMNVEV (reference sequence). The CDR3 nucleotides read TGTGCCAGCAGTCCCCCGACAGGGAAAAATTCACCCCTCCACTTT. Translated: CASSPPTGKNSPLHF.

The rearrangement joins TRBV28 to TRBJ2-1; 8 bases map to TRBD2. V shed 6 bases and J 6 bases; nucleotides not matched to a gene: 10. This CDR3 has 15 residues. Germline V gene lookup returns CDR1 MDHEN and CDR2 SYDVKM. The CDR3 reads CASRLFREGRNEQFF. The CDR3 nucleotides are TGTGCCAGCAGGCTTTTCCGGGAGGGCCGCAATGAGCAGTTCTTC.

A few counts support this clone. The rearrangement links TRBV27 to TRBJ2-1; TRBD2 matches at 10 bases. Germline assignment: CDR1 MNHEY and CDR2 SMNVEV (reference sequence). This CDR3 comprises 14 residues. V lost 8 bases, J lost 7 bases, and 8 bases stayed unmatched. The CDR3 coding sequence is TGTGCCAGCGGCACCGAACTAGCGGGGAATGAGCAGTTCTTC. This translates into CASGTELAGNEQFF.

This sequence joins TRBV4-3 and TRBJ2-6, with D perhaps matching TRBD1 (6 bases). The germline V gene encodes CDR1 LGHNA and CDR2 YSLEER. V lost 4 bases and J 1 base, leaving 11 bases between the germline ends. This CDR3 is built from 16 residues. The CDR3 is CASSRQDSSGANVLTF. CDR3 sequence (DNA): TGCGCCAGCAGCCGCCAGGACAGTTCTGGGGCCAACGTCCTGACTTTC.

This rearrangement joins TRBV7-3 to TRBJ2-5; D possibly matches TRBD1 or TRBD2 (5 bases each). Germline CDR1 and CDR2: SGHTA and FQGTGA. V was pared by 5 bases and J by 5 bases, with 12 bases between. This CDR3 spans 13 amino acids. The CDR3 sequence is CASSVAREETQYF. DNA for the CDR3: TGTGCCAGCAGCGTCGCCAGGGAGGAGACCCAGTACTTC.

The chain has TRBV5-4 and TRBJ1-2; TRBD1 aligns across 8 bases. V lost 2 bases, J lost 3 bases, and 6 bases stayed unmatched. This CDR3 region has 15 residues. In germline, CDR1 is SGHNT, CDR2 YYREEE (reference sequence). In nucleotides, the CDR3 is TGTGCCAGCAGCTTAATGGCAGGGGGCGACTATGGCTACACCTTC. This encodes CASSLMAGGDYGYTF.

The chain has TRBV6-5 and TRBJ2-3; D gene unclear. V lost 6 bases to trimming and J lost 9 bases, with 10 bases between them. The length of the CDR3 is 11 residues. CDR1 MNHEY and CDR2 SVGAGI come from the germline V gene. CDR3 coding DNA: TGTGCCAGCAGCCATTCAAACACGCAGTATTTT. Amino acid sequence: CASSHSNTQYF.

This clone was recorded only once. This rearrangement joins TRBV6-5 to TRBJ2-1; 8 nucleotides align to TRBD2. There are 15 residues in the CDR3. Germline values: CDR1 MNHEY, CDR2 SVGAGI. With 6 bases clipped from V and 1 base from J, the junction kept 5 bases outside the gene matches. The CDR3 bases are TGTGCCAGCAGCCGACTAGCGAATTCCTACAATGAGCAGTTCTTC. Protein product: CASSRLANSYNEQFF.

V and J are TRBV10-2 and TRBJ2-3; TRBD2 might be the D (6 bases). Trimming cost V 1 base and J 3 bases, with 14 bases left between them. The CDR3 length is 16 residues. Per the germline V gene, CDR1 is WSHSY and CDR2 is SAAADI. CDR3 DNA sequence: TGCGCCAGCAGTGAGTGGGGGGAGGTTTGGACAGATACGCAGTATTTT. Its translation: CASSEWGEVWTDTQYF.

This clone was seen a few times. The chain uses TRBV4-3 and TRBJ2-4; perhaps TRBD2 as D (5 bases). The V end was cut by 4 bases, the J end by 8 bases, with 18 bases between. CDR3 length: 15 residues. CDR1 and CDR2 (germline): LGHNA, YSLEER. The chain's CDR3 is CASSPEKRPADIQYF. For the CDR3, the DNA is TGCGCCAGCAGCCCCGAGAAGCGGCCCGCAGACATTCAGTACTTC.

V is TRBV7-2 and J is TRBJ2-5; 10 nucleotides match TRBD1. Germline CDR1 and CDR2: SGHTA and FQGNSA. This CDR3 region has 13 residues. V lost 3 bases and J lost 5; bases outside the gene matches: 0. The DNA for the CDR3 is TGTGCCAGCAGCTTGGGACAGGGGGAGACCCAGTACTTC. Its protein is CASSLGQGETQYF.

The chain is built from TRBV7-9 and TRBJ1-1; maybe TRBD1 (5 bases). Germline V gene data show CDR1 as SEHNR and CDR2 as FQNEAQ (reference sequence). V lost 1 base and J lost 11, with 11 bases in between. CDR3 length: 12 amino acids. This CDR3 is CASSLGTKGAFF. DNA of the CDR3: TGTGCCAGCAGCTTAGGCACCAAGGGGGCTTTCTTT. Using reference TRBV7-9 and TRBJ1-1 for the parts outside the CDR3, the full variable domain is DTGVSQNPRHKITKRGQNVTFRCDPISEHNRLYWYRQTLGQGPEFLTYFQNEAQLEKSRLLSDRFSAERPKGSFSTLEIQRTEQGDSAMYLCASSLGTKGAFFGQGTRLTVV.

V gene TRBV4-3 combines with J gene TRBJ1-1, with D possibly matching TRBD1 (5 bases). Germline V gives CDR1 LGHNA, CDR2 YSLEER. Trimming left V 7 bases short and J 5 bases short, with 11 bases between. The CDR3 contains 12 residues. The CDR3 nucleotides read TGCGCCAGCAAGGGGATCGGAACTGAAGCTTTCTTT. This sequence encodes CASKGIGTEAFF.

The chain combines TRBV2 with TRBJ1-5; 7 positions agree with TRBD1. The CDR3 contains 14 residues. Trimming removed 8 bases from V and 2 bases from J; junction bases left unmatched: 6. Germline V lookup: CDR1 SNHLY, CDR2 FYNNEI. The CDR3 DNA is TGTGCCAGCGCCTACAGGGGCGGCAATCAGCCCCAGCATTTT. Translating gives CASAYRGGNQPQHF.

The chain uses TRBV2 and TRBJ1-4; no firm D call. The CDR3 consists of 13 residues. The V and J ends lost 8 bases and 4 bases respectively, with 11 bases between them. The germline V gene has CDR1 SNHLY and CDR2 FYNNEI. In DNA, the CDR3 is TGTGCCAGCCAGACCGAGTTTAATGAAAAACTGTTTTTT. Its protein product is CASQTEFNEKLFF.

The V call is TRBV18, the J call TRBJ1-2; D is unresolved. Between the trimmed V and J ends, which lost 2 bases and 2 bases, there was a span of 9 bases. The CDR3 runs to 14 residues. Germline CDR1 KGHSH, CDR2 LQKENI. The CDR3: CASSPSEGNYGYTF. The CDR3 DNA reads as TGTGCCAGCTCACCAAGCGAAGGGAACTATGGCTACACCTTC.

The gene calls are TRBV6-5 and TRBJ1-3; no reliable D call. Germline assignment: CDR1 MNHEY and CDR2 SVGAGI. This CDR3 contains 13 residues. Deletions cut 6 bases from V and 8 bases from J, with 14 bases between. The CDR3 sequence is CASRAGSPDTIYF. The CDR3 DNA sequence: TGTGCCAGCAGGGCCGGGTCCCCTGACACCATATATTTT.